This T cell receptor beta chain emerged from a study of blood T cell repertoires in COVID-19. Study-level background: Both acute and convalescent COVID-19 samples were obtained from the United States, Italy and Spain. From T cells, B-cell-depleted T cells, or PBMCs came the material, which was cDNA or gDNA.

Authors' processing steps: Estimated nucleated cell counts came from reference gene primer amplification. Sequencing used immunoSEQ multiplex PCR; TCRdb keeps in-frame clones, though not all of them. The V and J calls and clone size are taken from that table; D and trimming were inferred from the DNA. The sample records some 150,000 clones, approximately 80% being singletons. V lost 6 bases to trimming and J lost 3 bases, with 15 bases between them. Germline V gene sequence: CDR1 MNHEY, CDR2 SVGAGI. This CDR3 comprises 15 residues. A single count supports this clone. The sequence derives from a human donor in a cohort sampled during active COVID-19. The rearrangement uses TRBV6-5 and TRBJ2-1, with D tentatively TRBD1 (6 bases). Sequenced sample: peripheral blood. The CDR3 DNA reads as TGTGCCAGCAGCCCCGGAAGAGGGGGCTACAATGAGCAGTTCTTC. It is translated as CASSPGRGGYNEQFF.